This T cell receptor beta chain is drawn from a study of blood T cells in healthy people across ages. Each donor's blood draw was approximately 10 milliliters of peripheral blood. This CDR3 is 12 amino acids long. In germline, CDR1 is ENHRY, CDR2 SYGVKD. V was clipped by 2 bases and J by 7 bases, with 7 bases between them. A second PCR of roughly 7 to 11 cycles used a sample-barcoded 5' primer and a J-beta primer mix. Each cDNA molecule carried a tag from a template-switch adaptor that contained 12 random nucleotides. From the 5' RACE reads, TCRdb called clonotypes with MiXCR, one entry per CDR3 protein. The table includes 1.5 million to 2 million distinct CDR3 sequences, approximately 50% detected once. This clonotype was detected only once. Just one base apart from a much larger clone, this may be a read error.

This chain uses TRBV10-3 with TRBJ2-3; possible D gene TRBD2, 6 bases. The receptor was isolated from a woman between 35 and 50 years old in good health. The sequenced sample was blood. CDR3 in amino acids: CAISEGGNTQYF. DNA for the CDR3: TGTGCCATCAGTGAGGGGGGGAATACGCAGTATTTT.